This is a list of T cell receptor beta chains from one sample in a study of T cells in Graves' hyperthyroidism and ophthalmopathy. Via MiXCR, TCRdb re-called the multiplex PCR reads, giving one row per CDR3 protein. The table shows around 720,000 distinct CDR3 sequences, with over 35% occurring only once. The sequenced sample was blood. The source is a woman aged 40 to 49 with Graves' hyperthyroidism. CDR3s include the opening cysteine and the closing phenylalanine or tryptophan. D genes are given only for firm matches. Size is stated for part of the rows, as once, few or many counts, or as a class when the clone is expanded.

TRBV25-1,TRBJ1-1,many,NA,TGTGCCAGCAGAGCCGGTCAAGCAGGTTCAGTGTCTGAAGCTTTCTTT,CASRAGQAGSVSEAFF
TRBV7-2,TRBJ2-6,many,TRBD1,TGTGCCAGCAGCTCACAGGGGGCAGGTGGGGCCAACGTCCTGACTTTC,CASSSQGAGGANVLTF
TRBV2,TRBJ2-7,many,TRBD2,TGTGCCAGCAGTGAAGGGACTAGCGGGAGCTACGAGCAGTACTTC,CASSEGTSGSYEQYF
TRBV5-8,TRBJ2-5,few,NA,TGTGCCAGCAGCCGGTTAGAGGGGGAGACCCAGTACTTC,CASSRLEGETQYF
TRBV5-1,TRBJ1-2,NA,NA,TGCGCCAGCGTGCCAGCCATCACAGCTAACTATGGCTACACCTTC,CASVPAITANYGYTF
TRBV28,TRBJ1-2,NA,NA,TGTGCCAGCCACCAGGGCAACTATGGCTACACCTTC,CASHQGNYGYTF
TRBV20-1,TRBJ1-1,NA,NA,TGCAGTGCTACAGGGTTTTTAGGTGAAGCTTTCTTT,CSATGFLGEAFF
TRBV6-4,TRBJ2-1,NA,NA,TGTGCCAGCAGTGACGGGTTTGACTGGGGTGAGCAGTTCTTC,CASSDGFDWGEQFF
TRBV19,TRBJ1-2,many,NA,TGTGCCAGTAGTAATTCTAGGACCTACACCTTC,CASSNSRTYTF
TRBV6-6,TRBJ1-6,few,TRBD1,TGTGCCAGCAGACTACAAACAGGGGGACGGTCCTATAATTCACCCCTCCACTTT,CASRLQTGGRSYNSPLHF
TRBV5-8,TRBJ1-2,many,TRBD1,TGTGCCAGCAGCCAAGGACAGGCACCTGGGGGCACCTTC,CASSQGQAPGGTF
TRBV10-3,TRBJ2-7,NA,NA,TGTGCCATCAGTCACAAAAGCTACGAGCAGTACTTC,CAISHKSYEQYF
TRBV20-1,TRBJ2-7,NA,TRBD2,TGCAGTGCTAGAGGGACTAGCAAAGAGATCGAGCAGTACTTC,CSARGTSKEIEQYF
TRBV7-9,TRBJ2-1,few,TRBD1,TGTGCCAGCCGTGGGACAGGGCGCGGCAATGAGCAGTTCTTC,CASRGTGRGNEQFF
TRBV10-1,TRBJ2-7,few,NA,TGCGCCAGCAGTGAGTCCGGGAAAGGGGAGCAGTACTTC,CASSESGKGEQYF
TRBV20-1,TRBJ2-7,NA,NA,TGCAGTGCTAGTACCAGTGGGGGGTACGAGCAGTACTTC,CSASTSGGYEQYF
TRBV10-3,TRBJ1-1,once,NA,TGTGCCATCAGCAGTGGGGGCGGGGCTGAAGCTTTCTTT,CAISSGGGAEAFF
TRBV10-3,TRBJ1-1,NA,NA,TGTGCCATCAGTGAAGGAGGATACACTGAAGCTTTCTTT,CAISEGGYTEAFF
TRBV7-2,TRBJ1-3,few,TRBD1,TGTGCCAGCAGCTTCCAGGGGACAGGGTCTGGAAACACCATATATTTT,CASSFQGTGSGNTIYF
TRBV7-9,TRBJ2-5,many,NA,TGTGCCAGTTTGGGACCAATTCAAGAGACCCAGTACTTC,CASLGPIQETQYF
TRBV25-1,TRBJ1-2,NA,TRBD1,TGTGCCAGCAGTTCAAGCCTACAGGGGGCTGATGGCTACACCTTC,CASSSSLQGADGYTF
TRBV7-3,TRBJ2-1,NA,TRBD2,TGTGCCAGCAGCTCTCAACGACTAGCGAGCGAGCAGTTCTTC,CASSSQRLASEQFF
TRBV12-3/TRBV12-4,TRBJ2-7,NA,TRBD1,TGTGCCAGCAGTCTCACAGGGGGACAGGGGGGCCACGAGCAGTACTTC,CASSLTGGQGGHEQYF
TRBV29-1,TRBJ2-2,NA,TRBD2,TGCAGCGTTGAGGGCATTCGGGGGGAGGCAGGGATTAACACCGGGGAGCTGTTTTTT,CSVEGIRGEAGINTGELFF
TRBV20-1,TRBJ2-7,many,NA,TGCAGTGCTAGGAAGGACATTGCGCAGTACTTC,CSARKDIAQYF
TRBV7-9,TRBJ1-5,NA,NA,TGTGCCAGCAGCTTTTCAGGGGCCCCTCAGCATTTT,CASSFSGAPQHF
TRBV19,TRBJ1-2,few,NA,TGTGCCAGTAGTATAAGGGGGGATGGCTACACCTTC,CASSIRGDGYTF
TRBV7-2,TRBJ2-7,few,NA,TGTGCCAGCAGCCTGAGATGGTACGAGCAGTACTTC,CASSLRWYEQYF
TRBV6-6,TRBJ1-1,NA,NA,TGTGCCAGCAGTGACGTCCTCATGAACACTGAAGCTTTCTTT,CASSDVLMNTEAFF
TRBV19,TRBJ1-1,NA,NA,TGTGCCAGTAGTATCCGGGGGGGACCGGAAGCTTTCTTT,CASSIRGGPEAFF
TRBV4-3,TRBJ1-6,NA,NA,TGCGCCAGCAGCGTCTTCCTCGATTCACCCCTCCACTTT,CASSVFLDSPLHF
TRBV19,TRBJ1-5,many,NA,TGTGCCAGTAGTATGAATGCGTTGAGCAATCAGCCCCAGCATTTT,CASSMNALSNQPQHF
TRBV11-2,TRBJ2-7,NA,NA,TGTGCCAGCAGCCACGGGCCCTACGAGCAGTACTTC,CASSHGPYEQYF
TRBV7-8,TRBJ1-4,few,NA,TGTGCCAGCAGCCCTCAGTCCCGGGGGGATTCTAATGAAAAACTGTTTTTT,CASSPQSRGDSNEKLFF
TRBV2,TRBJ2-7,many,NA,TGTGCCAGCAGTGAGGGGATACTAGTGGTCGAGCAGTACTTC,CASSEGILVVEQYF
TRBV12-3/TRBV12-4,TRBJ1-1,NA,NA,TGTGCCAGCACCCCGATGGGCCTTGAAGCTTTCTTT,CASTPMGLEAFF
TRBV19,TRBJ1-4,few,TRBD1,TGTGCCAGTAGTATAAGCGCAGGGGGCAGGGAAAAACTGTTTTTT,CASSISAGGREKLFF
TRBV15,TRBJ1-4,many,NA,TGTGCCACCGCGGCAAGCGCTTGGGGGAAGGATGAAAAACTGTTTTTT,CATAASAWGKDEKLFF
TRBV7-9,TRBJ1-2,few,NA,TGTGCCAGCAGCTTGTATACTCGGGGGGCGGTCTATGGCTACACCTTC,CASSLYTRGAVYGYTF
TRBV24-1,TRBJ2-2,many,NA,TGTGCCACCTGGTTCTCATTAAACACCGGGGAGCTGTTTTTT,CATWFSLNTGELFF
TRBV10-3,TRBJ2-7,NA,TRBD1,TGTGCCATCAGTGAACCGGGACAGGTCTACGAGCAGTACTTC,CAISEPGQVYEQYF
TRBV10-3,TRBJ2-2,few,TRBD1,TGTGCCAGCAGCCGGACAGGGCGGGACACCGGGGAGCTGTTTTTT,CASSRTGRDTGELFF
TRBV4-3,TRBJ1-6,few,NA,TGCGCCAGCAGCCTTAGGGCGGGGTGGAATTCACCCCTCCACTTT,CASSLRAGWNSPLHF
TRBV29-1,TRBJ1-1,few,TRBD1,TGCAGCGTTGGTGGACAGGTCATGAACACTGAAGCTTTCTTT,CSVGGQVMNTEAFF